This TCR beta chain was sequenced in a study of cytomegalovirus exposure and HLA in healthy donors. Overall study context: Tens of millions of unique TCRs from HLA-typed donors were held in an early data release.

Study-wide results and limits: Judged likely to be a sequencing artifact was a cluster of highly shared sequence variants. Prior analysis indicated that the majority of TCR beta V segments exhibited productivity approximately 90% or approximately 30% of the time.

This clone has just a few counts. The antigen remains unidentified. The primer mix had 60 Vbeta and 13 Jbeta primers. This table comes from immunoSEQ multiplex PCR, and its TCRdb copy is limited to in-frame clones, with some not included. Of around 150,000 clones in the sample, around 79% were seen once. The source of this sequence is a woman aged 40 to 50 in good health and CMV-seronegative. The sequenced sample consisted of PBMCs.

The CDR3: CASSPLGTGGGEKLFF. In DNA, the CDR3 is TGTGCCAGCAGCCCGCTGGGGACAGGGGGCGGGGAAAAACTGTTTTTT. This chain uses TRBV5-6 with TRBJ1-4, with 12 bases fitting TRBD1. The CDR3 runs to 16 residues. Looked up from germline, CDR1 is SGHDT and CDR2 is YYEEEE. V was clipped by 4 bases and J by 8 bases; unmatched bases: 9. The whole variable domain, remainder taken from reference TRBV5-6 and TRBJ1-4, is DAGVTQSPTHLIKTRGQQVTLRCSPKSGHDTVSWYQQALGQGPQFIFQYYEEEERQRGNFPDRFSGHQFPNYSSELNVNALLLGDSALYLCASSPLGTGGGEKLFFGSGTQLSVL.